This entry lists 30 T cell receptor beta chains sequenced from one sample in a study of T cell clonotyping in hematopoietic cell transplantation. Clones were read by immunoSEQ multiplex PCR, and TCRdb kept only the in-frame ones, dropping some. The data hold just under 7,500 clones, with more than 90% observed a single time. Material: PBMCs, obtained 30 days after allogeneic stem cell transplant. These receptors were obtained from a male patient in his thirties or forties who had an allogeneic stem cell transplant from a related donor, so the T cells may come from the graft donor. Some clones in this sample may be carry-over from other donors' samples.

The chain employs TRBV27 and TRBJ1-2; 8 positions agree with TRBD1. V trimming: 5 bases; J trimming: 0 bases; junction bases outside the gene matches: 5. Germline CDR1 and CDR2: MNHEY and SMNVEV (reference sequence). The CDR3 covers 15 residues. Written as DNA, the CDR3 is TGTGCCAGCAGTATCCGACAGGGGCCTAACTATGGCTACACCTTC. Translated: CASSIRQGPNYGYTF.

A single count supports this clone. The V call is TRBV5-6, the J call TRBJ2-7; 8 bases line up with TRBD1. CDR1 is SGHDT and CDR2 is YYEEEE in the germline V gene. This CDR3 region has 15 residues. Germline trimming cut 5 bases from V and 7 bases from J; bases unmatched to any gene: 14. CDR3 bases: TGTGCCAGCAGTTTCCCGGGACAGGCCCTGGGGGAGCAGTACTTC. Translating it yields CASSFPGQALGEQYF.

V usage is TRBV9 and J usage is TRBJ1-3; D is possibly TRBD1 (6 bases). CDR1 and CDR2 (germline): SGDLS, YYNGEE. The V end lost 6 bases, the J end lost 0 bases, and 10 bases lay between the germline ends. This CDR3 has 14 residues. The CDR3 loop is CASTQGNSGNTIYF. The CDR3 bases are TGTGCCAGCACACAGGGCAACTCTGGAAACACCATATATTTT.

V gene TRBV6-5 combines with J gene TRBJ1-6; a possible D gene is TRBD1 (6 bases). V gave up 4 bases and J gave up 9 bases, with 16 bases separating them. The CDR3 has 15 amino acids. CDR1 and CDR2 (germline): MNHEY, SVGAGI. The CDR3, as DNA: TGTGCCAGCAGTTTTAACAGGGATGGGAGTTCACCCCTCCACTTT. This translates into CASSFNRDGSSPLHF.

The chain recombines TRBV5-1 with TRBJ1-4, with unresolved D. V lost 0 bases and J 5 bases, leaving 8 bases between the germline ends. The CDR3 has 14 residues. From germline, CDR1 is SGHRS and CDR2 YFSETQ. The CDR3 nucleotides are TGCGCCAGCAGCTTGGGGACTCTCAATGAAAAACTGTTTTTT. Encoded protein: CASSLGTLNEKLFF. Supplemented by reference TRBV5-1 and TRBJ1-4, the full variable domain reads KAGVTQTPRYLIKTRGQQVTLSCSPISGHRSVSWYQQTPGQGLQFLFEYFSETQRNKGNFPGRFSGRQFSNSRSEMNVSTLELGDSALYLCASSLGTLNEKLFFGSGTQLSVL.

The gene calls are TRBV28 and TRBJ1-2, with D perhaps TRBD1 (5 bases). The CDR3 has 14 amino acids. In germline, CDR1 is MDHEN, CDR2 SYDVKM. The V and J ends lost 5 bases and 4 bases respectively, with 14 bases between them. CDR3 sequence reads: CASSGQGRLYGYTF. In nucleotides, the CDR3 is TGTGCCAGCAGTGGCCAGGGCCGTCTCTATGGCTACACCTTC.

The chain links TRBV28 to TRBJ2-7, with TRBD1 matching 7 bases. CDR1 MDHEN and CDR2 SYDVKM come from the germline V gene. J lost 4 bases, V lost 6 bases, and 6 bases had no gene match. The CDR3 is 13 amino acids. The DNA for the CDR3 is TGTGCCAGCAGCGCAGGGGGAAAATACGAGCAGTACTTC. Amino acid sequence: CASSAGGKYEQYF.

The chain couples TRBV28 to TRBJ2-6; the D call may be TRBD1 or TRBD2 (6 bases each). V lost 5 bases and J 0 bases, leaving 8 bases between the germline ends. Germline assignment: CDR1 MDHEN and CDR2 SYDVKM. The CDR3 totals 15 residues. CDR3 residues: CASSGGGSGANVLTF. CDR3 nucleotides: TGTGCCAGCAGTGGAGGGGGCTCTGGGGCCAACGTCCTGACTTTC. The full variable domain, rest sourced from reference TRBV28 and TRBJ2-6, is DVKVTQSSRYLVKRTGEKVFLECVQDMDHENMFWYRQDPGLGLRLIYFSYDVKMKEKGDIPEGYSVSREKKERFSLILESASTNQTSMYLCASSGGGSGANVLTFGAGSRLTVL.

V and J are TRBV11-2 and TRBJ2-5; D is unclear. The ends were cut back, 5 bases at V and 2 bases at J, with 18 bases in the middle. CDR1 is SGHAT and CDR2 is FQNNGV in the germline V gene. The CDR3 contains 16 residues. The CDR3 DNA is TGTGCCAGCAGCAACGACAATGGGCGGTCACAAGAGACCCAGTACTTC. It codes for CASSNDNGRSQETQYF.

This chain links TRBV19 with TRBJ1-1, with D unresolved. Trimming removed 3 bases at V and 0 bases at J, with 5 bases between. From germline, CDR1 is LNHDA and CDR2 SQIVND (reference sequence). The CDR3 loop spans 13 amino acids. CDR3 sequence: CASSMYMNTEAFF. The CDR3 DNA sequence: TGTGCCAGTAGTATGTATATGAACACTGAAGCTTTCTTT.

The CDR3 DNA sequence: TGTGCCAGCAGCTTAGTTGGGGCTCAGGGGGCCAACGTCCTGACTTTC. Protein product: CASSLVGAQGANVLTF. The chain employs TRBV7-9 and TRBJ2-6; D is possibly TRBD1 (5 bases). The CDR3 is 16 amino acids. Deletions cut 1 base from V and 4 bases from J, with 11 bases between. CDR1 and CDR2 (germline): SEHNR, FQNEAQ (reference sequence).

The V call is TRBV4-1, the J call TRBJ1-2; 9 bases agree with TRBD1. With 4 bases clipped from V and 2 bases from J, the junction kept 5 bases outside the gene matches. The CDR3 is made up of 15 amino acids. Germline V gene lookup returns CDR1 MGHRA and CDR2 YSYEKL. CDR3 DNA sequence: TGCGCCAGCAGCCCGGGACAGGGATTAAACTATGGCTACACCTTC. Residues: CASSPGQGLNYGYTF.

The chain combines TRBV29-1 with TRBJ1-2; 7 bases agree with TRBD1. V dropped 3 bases and J dropped 8; count of bases not matched to a gene: 9. This CDR3 has 13 amino acids. CDR1 and CDR2 (germline): SQVTM, ANQGSEA. This chain's CDR3 is CSVDGRGAGGYTF. The DNA of the CDR3 is TGCAGCGTTGACGGCAGGGGGGCGGGAGGCTACACCTTC.

J is TRBJ1-1 and V is TRBV7-8; tentatively, D is TRBD1 (5 bases). The germline gives CDR1 SGHVS, CDR2 FQNEAQ. The length of the CDR3 is 14 residues. V was clipped by 2 bases and J by 0 bases, with 7 bases between them. The CDR3 DNA reads as TGTGCCAGCAGCTTACAGGGAATGAACACTGAAGCTTTCTTT. Encoded protein: CASSLQGMNTEAFF.

This clone was seen once. The chain employs TRBV7-9 and TRBJ1-5, with D unclear. Germline V gene data show CDR1 as SEHNR and CDR2 as FQNEAQ (reference sequence). The length of the CDR3 is 13 residues. Trimming removed 4 bases from V and 4 bases from J, with 8 bases in between. CDR3 loop: CASSYASNQPQHF. CDR3 in DNA: TGTGCCAGCAGCTACGCCTCTAATCAGCCCCAGCATTTT.

This clone was detected only a few times. V gene TRBV10-3 combines with J gene TRBJ2-7, with 8 bases aligning to TRBD1. V lost 4 bases to trimming and J lost 0 bases; unmatched junction nucleotides: 2. This CDR3 has 14 amino acids. Germline CDR1 reads ENHRY; CDR2 reads SYGVKD. The CDR3 nucleotides read TGTGCCATCAGTGGACAGGGGAACTCCTACGAGCAGTACTTC. Translating it yields CAISGQGNSYEQYF.

The V and J genes are TRBV7-3 and TRBJ1-2, with 9 positions matching TRBD1. This CDR3 contains 18 residues. Germline CDR1 reads SGHTA; CDR2 reads FQGTGA. The J segment lost 1 base and the V segment lost 1 base, leaving 10 bases of the junction unmatched. This CDR3 is CASSLIRRGTGYNYGYTF. The CDR3 DNA reads as TGTGCCAGCAGCTTAATAAGACGGGGGACAGGGTATAACTATGGCTACACCTTC.

V and J are TRBV5-6 and TRBJ1-1; D is unclear. Trimming left V 0 bases short and J 1 base short, with 7 bases between. CDR3 length: 14 residues. Germline V gene sequence: CDR1 SGHDT, CDR2 YYEEEE. The CDR3: CASSLEGTNTEAFF. CDR3 coding DNA: TGTGCCAGCAGCTTGGAGGGTACGAACACTGAAGCTTTCTTT.

The rearrangement joins TRBV29-1 to TRBJ1-2; tentatively, D is TRBD1 (6 bases). V dropped 5 bases and J dropped 0 bases, with 16 bases sitting between them. The germline V gene has CDR1 SQVTM and CDR2 ANQGSEA. CDR3 length: 15 residues. The CDR3 nucleotides are TGCAGCGTTCAGGACAGAGATCCTGCTAACTATGGCTACACCTTC. It specifies CSVQDRDPANYGYTF. The variable domain in full, with the rest retrieved from reference TRBV29-1 and TRBJ1-2, is SAVISQKPSRDICQRGTSLTIQCQVDSQVTMMFWYRQQPGQSLTLIATANQGSEATYESGFVIDKFPISRPNLTFSTLTVSNMSPEDSSIYLCSVQDRDPANYGYTFGSGTRLTVV.

V gene TRBV11-3 combines with J gene TRBJ2-2; unclear D gene. This CDR3 has 14 residues. V lost 8 bases to trimming and J lost 1 base, with 11 bases between them. Per the germline V gene, CDR1 is SGHNT and CDR2 is YENEEA. The CDR3 DNA sequence: TGTGCCAGCCAACCCCTCATGAACACCGGGGAGCTGTTTTTT. It translates to CASQPLMNTGELFF.

The chain has TRBV2 and TRBJ1-6; D call uncertain. The germline V and J ends were trimmed by 2 bases and 9 bases, with 11 bases remaining between them. The CDR3 has 14 amino acids. Germline assignment: CDR1 SNHLY and CDR2 FYNNEI. This CDR3 is CASSEYGSSSPLHF. CDR3 sequence (DNA): TGTGCCAGCAGTGAATATGGATCGAGTTCACCCCTCCACTTT.

The genes are TRBV5-4 and TRBJ2-5, with D possibly TRBD2 on 6 matching bases. The ends were cut back, 4 bases at V and 1 base at J, with 11 bases in the middle. CDR1 and CDR2 (germline): SGHNT, YYREEE (reference sequence). This CDR3 spans 14 amino acids. This chain's CDR3 is CASSPGLSQETQYF. Written as DNA, the CDR3 is TGTGCCAGCAGCCCAGGACTAAGCCAAGAGACCCAGTACTTC.

The rearrangement links TRBV29-1 to TRBJ1-2; TRBD1 matches at 7 bases. After removal of 3 bases from V and 5 bases from J, the junction contained 6 bases not matched to a gene. This CDR3 contains 13 residues. CDR1 SQVTM and CDR2 ANQGSEA come from the germline V gene. The CDR3 DNA reads as TGCAGCGTTGATCCTGCAGGGGGGTATGGCTACACCTTC. Translating it yields CSVDPAGGYGYTF. Complete variable domain (other parts from reference TRBV29-1 and TRBJ1-2): SAVISQKPSRDICQRGTSLTIQCQVDSQVTMMFWYRQQPGQSLTLIATANQGSEATYESGFVIDKFPISRPNLTFSTLTVSNMSPEDSSIYLCSVDPAGGYGYTFGSGTRLTVV.

This clone came up once. The chain is built from TRBV20-1 and TRBJ2-7; D uncertain. CDR1 is DFQATT, CDR2 SNEGSKA, per germline (reference sequence). This CDR3 spans 11 amino acids. Trimming removed 2 bases at V and 9 bases at J, with 11 bases between. The CDR3 is CSARPYPGQYF. CDR3 bases: TGCAGTGCTAGACCGTACCCTGGGCAGTACTTC.

This chain joins TRBV7-9 and TRBJ1-6; D is perhaps TRBD1 (6 bases). V lost 0 bases and J lost 7, with 13 bases in between. This CDR3 has 16 amino acids. Germline values: CDR1 SEHNR, CDR2 FQNEAQ (reference sequence). CDR3 nucleotide sequence: TGTGCCAGCAGCTTAGCGAAGGACAGCCGAAATTCACCCCTCCACTTT. Its protein product is CASSLAKDSRNSPLHF.

The V call is TRBV5-4, the J call TRBJ1-2; TRBD1 agrees at 9 bases. With V trimmed by 5 bases and J by 2 bases, 19 bases remained unmatched. The germline CDR1 and CDR2 sequences are SGHNT and YYREEE (reference sequence). The CDR3 runs to 19 residues. The CDR3 is CASRLGMSPRQGGNYGYTF. The DNA of the CDR3 is TGTGCCAGCAGGCTTGGAATGAGCCCTAGACAGGGGGGGAACTATGGCTACACCTTC.

The chain uses TRBV6-5 and TRBJ2-1; the D gene is possibly TRBD1 (5 bases). Germline loops: CDR1 MNHEY, CDR2 SVGAGI. The CDR3 loop spans 14 amino acids. Trimming took 7 bases from V and 3 from J, leaving 13 bases between them. The CDR3 region is CASKAAGFYNEQFF. The CDR3 DNA reads TGTGCCAGCAAGGCGGCAGGGTTCTACAATGAGCAGTTCTTC.

The rearrangement joins TRBV20-1 to TRBJ2-1; D call uncertain. There are 11 residues in the CDR3. Germline CDR1 is DFQATT and CDR2 is SNEGSKA (reference sequence). V was clipped by 6 bases and J by 6 bases, with 9 bases between them. The CDR3 coding sequence is TGCAGTGCCCAGCCTGTCAATGAGCAGTTCTTC. This gives the protein CSAQPVNEQFF.

The V and J genes are TRBV5-8 and TRBJ2-7; 8 bases align to TRBD1. Trimming cost V 5 bases and J 1 base; bases outside gene matches: 14. The CDR3 extends over 17 amino acids. Germline lookup yields CDR1 SGHTS and CDR2 YDEGEE. The CDR3 nucleotides read TGTGCCAGCAGACATTTGGTTGGGAGACAGGGGTCCTACGAGCAGTACTTC. Its protein product is CASRHLVGRQGSYEQYF.

The rearrangement joins TRBV10-3 to TRBJ1-2, with D perhaps TRBD1 (5 bases). The CDR3 totals 12 residues. Trimming cost V 4 bases and J 3 bases, with 6 bases left between them. Germline V lookup: CDR1 ENHRY, CDR2 SYGVKD. CDR3 sequence reads: CAISGGDYGYTF. Written as DNA, the CDR3 is TGTGCCATCAGTGGGGGGGACTATGGCTACACCTTC.